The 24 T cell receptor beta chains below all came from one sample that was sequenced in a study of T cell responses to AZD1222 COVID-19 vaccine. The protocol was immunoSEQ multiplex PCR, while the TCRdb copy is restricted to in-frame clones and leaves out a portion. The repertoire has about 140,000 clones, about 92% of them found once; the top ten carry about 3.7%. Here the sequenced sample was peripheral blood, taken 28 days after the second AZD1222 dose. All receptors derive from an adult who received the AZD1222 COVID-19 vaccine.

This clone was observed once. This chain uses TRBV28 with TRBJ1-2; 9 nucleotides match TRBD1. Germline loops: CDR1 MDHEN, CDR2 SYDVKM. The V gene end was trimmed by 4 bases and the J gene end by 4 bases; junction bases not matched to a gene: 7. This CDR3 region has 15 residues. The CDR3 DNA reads TGTGCCAGCAGTTCCCCCGGGACAGGGTTCTATGGCTACACCTTC. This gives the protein CASSSPGTGFYGYTF.

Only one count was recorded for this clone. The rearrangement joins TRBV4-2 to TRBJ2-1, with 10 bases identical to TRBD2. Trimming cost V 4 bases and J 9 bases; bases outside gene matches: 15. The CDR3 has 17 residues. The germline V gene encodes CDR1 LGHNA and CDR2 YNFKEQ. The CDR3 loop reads CASSPQVAGGSLGEQFF. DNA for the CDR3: TGTGCCAGCAGCCCCCAAGTAGCGGGAGGATCCCTAGGTGAGCAGTTCTTC.

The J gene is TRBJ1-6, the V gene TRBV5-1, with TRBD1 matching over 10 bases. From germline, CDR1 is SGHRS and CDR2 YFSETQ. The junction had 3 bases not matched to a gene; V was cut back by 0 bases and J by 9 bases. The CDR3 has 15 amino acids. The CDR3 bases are TGCGCCAGCAGCTTGGGGGGGACAGGGGCTTCACCCCTCCACTTT. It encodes CASSLGGTGASPLHF.

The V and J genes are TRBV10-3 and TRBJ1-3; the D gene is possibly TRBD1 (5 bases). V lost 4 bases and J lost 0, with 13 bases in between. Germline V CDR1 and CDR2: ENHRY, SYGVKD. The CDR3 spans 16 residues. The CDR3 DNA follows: TGTGCCATCAGTGGGGGCCTGGGGCTCTCTGGAAACACCATATATTTT. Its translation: CAISGGLGLSGNTIYF.

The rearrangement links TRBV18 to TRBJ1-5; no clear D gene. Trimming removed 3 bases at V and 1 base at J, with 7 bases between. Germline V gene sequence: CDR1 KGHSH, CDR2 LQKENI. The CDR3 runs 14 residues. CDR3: CASSPTDSNQPQHF. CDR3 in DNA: TGTGCCAGCTCACCTACGGACAGCAATCAGCCCCAGCATTTT.

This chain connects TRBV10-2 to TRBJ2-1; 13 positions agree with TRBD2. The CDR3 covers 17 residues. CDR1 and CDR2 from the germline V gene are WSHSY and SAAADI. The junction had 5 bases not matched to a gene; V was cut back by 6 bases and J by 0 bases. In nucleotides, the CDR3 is TGCGCCAGCAGGATGGGACTAGCGGGGATCTCCTACAATGAGCAGTTCTTC. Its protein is CASRMGLAGISYNEQFF.

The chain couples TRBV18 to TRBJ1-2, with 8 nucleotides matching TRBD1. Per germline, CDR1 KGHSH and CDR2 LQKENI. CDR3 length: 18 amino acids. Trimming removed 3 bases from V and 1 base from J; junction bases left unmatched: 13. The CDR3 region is CASSPTGALTSINYGYTF. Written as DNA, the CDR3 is TGTGCCAGCTCACCGACAGGGGCCCTAACTTCAATTAACTATGGCTACACCTTC.

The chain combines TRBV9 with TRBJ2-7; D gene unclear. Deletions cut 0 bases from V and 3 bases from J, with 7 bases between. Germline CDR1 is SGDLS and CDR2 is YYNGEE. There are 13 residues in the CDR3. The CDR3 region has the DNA TGTGCCAGCAGCGTAGGGTTGGGCTACGAGCAGTACTTC. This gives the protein CASSVGLGYEQYF.

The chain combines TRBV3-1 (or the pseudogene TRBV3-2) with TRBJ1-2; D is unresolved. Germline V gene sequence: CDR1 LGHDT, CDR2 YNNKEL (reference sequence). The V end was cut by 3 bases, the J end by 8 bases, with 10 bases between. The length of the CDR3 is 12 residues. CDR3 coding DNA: TGTGCCAGCAGCCACCAAGGTTTAGGCTACACCTTC. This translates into CASSHQGLGYTF.

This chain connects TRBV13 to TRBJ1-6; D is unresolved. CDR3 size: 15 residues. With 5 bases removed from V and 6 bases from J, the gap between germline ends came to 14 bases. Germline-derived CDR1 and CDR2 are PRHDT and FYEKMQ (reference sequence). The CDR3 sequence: CASSPQAGFNSPLHF. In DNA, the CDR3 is TGTGCCAGCAGCCCCCAGGCGGGGTTTAATTCACCCCTCCACTTT.

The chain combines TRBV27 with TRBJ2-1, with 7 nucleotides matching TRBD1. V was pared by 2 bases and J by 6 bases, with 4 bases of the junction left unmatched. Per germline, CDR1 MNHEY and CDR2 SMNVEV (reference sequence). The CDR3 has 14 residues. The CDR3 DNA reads TGTGCCAGCAGTTTAAGGGGGCCTGGCAATGAGCAGTTCTTC. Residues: CASSLRGPGNEQFF.

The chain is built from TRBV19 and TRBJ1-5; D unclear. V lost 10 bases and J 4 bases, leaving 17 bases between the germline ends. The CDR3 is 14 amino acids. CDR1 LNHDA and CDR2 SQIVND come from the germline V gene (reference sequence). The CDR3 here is CATTRQSLNQPQHF. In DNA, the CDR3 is TGTGCCACCACGCGGCAGTCCTTAAATCAGCCCCAGCATTTT.

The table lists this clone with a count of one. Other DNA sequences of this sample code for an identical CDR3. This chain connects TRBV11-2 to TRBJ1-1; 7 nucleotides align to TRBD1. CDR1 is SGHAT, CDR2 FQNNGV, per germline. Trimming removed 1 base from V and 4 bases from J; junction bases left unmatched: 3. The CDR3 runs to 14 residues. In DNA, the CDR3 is TGTGCCAGCAGCTTAGCAGGGGGGAGCACTGAAGCTTTCTTT. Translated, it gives CASSLAGGSTEAFF.

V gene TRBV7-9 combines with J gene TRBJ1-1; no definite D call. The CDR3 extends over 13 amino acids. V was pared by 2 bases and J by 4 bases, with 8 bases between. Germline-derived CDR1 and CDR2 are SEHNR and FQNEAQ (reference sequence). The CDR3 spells CASSLSVSTEAFF. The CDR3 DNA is TGTGCCAGCAGCTTATCCGTGAGCACTGAAGCTTTCTTT.

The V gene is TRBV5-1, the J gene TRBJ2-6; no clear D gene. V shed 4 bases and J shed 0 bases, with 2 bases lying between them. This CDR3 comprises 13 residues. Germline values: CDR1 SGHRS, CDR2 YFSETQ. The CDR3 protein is CASSTSGANVLTF. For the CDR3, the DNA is TGCGCCAGCAGCACCTCTGGGGCCAACGTCCTGACTTTC.

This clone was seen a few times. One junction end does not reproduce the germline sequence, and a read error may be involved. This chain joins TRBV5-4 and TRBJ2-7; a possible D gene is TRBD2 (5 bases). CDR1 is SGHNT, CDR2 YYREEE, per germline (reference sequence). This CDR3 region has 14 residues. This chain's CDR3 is CASRLDSSLSEQYF. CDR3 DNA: TGTGCCAGCAGGTTGGACTCGTCCCTCTCCGAGCAGTACTTC.

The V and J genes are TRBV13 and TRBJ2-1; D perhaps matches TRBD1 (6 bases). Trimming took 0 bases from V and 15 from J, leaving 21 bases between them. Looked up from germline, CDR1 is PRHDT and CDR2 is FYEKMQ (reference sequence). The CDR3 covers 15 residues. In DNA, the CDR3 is TGTGCCAGCAGCTTAGGGAATGTAAGGGGGAGAGGGTTGTTCTTC. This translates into CASSLGNVRGRGLFF.

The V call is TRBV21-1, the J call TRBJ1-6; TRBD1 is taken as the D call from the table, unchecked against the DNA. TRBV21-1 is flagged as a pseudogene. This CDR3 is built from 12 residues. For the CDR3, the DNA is TGTGCCACAGGGACAATAGGATCACCCCTCCACTTT. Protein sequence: CATGTIGSPLHF.

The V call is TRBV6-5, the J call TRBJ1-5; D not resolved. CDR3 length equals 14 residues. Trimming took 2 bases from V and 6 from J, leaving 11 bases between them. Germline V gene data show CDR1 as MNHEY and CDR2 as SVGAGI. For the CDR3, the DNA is TGTGCCAGCAGTTACGCAGGTGATGGTCAGCCCCAGCATTTT. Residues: CASSYAGDGQPQHF.

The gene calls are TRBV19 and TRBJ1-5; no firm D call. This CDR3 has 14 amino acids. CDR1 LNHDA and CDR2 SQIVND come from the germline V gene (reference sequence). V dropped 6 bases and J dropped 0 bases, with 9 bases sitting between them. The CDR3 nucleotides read TGTGCCAGTAGGGAGGCTCTTAGCAATCAGCCCCAGCATTTT. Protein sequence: CASREALSNQPQHF.

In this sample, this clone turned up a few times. CDR3 protein: CASSPRGGNEQYF. The CDR3 bases are TGTGCCAGCAGCCCCCGTGGGGGTAACGAGCAGTACTTC. The V call is TRBV3-1 (or the pseudogene TRBV3-2), the J call TRBJ2-7; D possibly matches TRBD1 or TRBD2 (5 bases each). This CDR3 is built from 13 residues. CDR1 LGHDT and CDR2 YNNKEL come from the germline V gene (reference sequence). Trimming took off 4 bases at V and 5 bases at J, with 12 bases between the two ends.

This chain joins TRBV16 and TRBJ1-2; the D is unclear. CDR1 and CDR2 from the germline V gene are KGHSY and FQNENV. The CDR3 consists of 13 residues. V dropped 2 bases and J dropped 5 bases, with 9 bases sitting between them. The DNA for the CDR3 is TGTGCCAGCAGCCAAGAGAGGTATTATGGCTACACCTTC. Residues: CASSQERYYGYTF.

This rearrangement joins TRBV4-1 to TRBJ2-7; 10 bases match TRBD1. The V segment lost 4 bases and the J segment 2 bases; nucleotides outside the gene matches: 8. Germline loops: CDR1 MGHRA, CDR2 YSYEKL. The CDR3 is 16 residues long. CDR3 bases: TGCGCCAGCAGCCCTCCGGGACAGGGGAGTACCTACGAGCAGTACTTC. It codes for CASSPPGQGSTYEQYF.

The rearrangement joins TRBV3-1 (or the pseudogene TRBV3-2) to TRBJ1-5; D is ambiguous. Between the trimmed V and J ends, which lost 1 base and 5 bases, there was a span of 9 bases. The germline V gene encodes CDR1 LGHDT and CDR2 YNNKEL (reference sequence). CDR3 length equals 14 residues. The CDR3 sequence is CASSQGTKYQPQHF. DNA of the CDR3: TGTGCCAGCAGCCAAGGGACCAAATATCAGCCCCAGCATTTT.